The rows below give T cell receptor beta chains drawn from one sample of a study of shared clonotypes between healthy human individuals. Only in-frame clones appear in the TCRdb table, and some are missing; sequencing was by immunoSEQ multiplex PCR. Among approximately 1.5 million clones listed, roughly 98% were seen once. Sequencing was carried out using naive CD4+ T cells sorted from blood. These receptors came from a man aged 25-45 years in good health. CDR3s include the opening cysteine and the closing phenylalanine or tryptophan. Each record gives: J gene, clone size, D gene, V gene, CDR3 DNA, CDR3 protein. D genes are given only for firm matches. A clone size is listed for some rows: how often the clone was seen (once, few, many), or a class if it is expanded.

j_call: TRBJ2-7; clone_size: few; d_call: -; v_call: TRBV7-9; cdr3_nt: TGTGCCAGCAGCCCAGGGTCTCGGGGGACCTACGAGCAGTACTTC; cdr3_aa: CASSPGSRGTYEQYF
j_call: TRBJ2-1; clone_size: -; d_call: -; v_call: TRBV11-3; cdr3_nt: TGTGCCAGCAGCATTGGGGGGCCGGCCGTGTTATACAATGAGCAGTTCTTC; cdr3_aa: CASSIGGPAVLYNEQFF
j_call: TRBJ1-2; clone_size: once; d_call: -; v_call: TRBV4-1; cdr3_nt: TGCGCCAGCAGCCAAGGACACGCGTCCAGCTATGGCTACACCTTC; cdr3_aa: CASSQGHASSYGYTF
j_call: TRBJ2-2; clone_size: -; d_call: -; v_call: TRBV19; cdr3_nt: TGTGCCGCGGGGCGCGGAATCGGGGAGCTGTTTTTT; cdr3_aa: CAAGRGIGELFF
j_call: TRBJ2-5; clone_size: -; d_call: TRBD1; v_call: TRBV5-4; cdr3_nt: TGTGCCAGCAGCTTACCGGGACAGGCAGAGACCCAGTACTTC; cdr3_aa: CASSLPGQAETQYF
j_call: TRBJ2-4; clone_size: -; d_call: TRBD1; v_call: TRBV18; cdr3_nt: TGTGCCAGCTCACCACAACGGACAGGGCAACTGTCTTACTTC; cdr3_aa: CASSPQRTGQLSYF
j_call: TRBJ1-5; clone_size: -; d_call: -; v_call: TRBV11-2; cdr3_nt: TGTGCCAGCAGCCATGGGACGGGTAGCAATCAGCCCCAGCATTTT; cdr3_aa: CASSHGTGSNQPQHF
j_call: TRBJ1-2; clone_size: -; d_call: -; v_call: TRBV28; cdr3_nt: TGTGCCAGCAGTTTGGACAGCACCAATGGCTACACCTTC; cdr3_aa: CASSLDSTNGYTF
j_call: TRBJ1-2; clone_size: -; d_call: TRBD1; v_call: TRBV5-1; cdr3_nt: TGCGCCAGCAGCCGACAGGGGCGGGACTATGGCTACACCTTC; cdr3_aa: CASSRQGRDYGYTF
j_call: TRBJ2-7; clone_size: -; d_call: -; v_call: TRBV4-1; cdr3_nt: TGCGCCAGCAGCCAAGAAGATGTTCGGGGATACGAGCAGTACTTC; cdr3_aa: CASSQEDVRGYEQYF
j_call: TRBJ2-7; clone_size: -; d_call: -; v_call: TRBV7-8; cdr3_nt: TGTGCCAGCAGCTTAGGGTCCGGGGTGTTAAAGTCCTACGAGCAGTACTTC; cdr3_aa: CASSLGSGVLKSYEQYF
j_call: TRBJ2-7; clone_size: -; d_call: TRBD2; v_call: TRBV2; cdr3_nt: TGTGCCAGCAGTGGTGGCCAGACTAGCGGGAACTACGAGCAGTACTTC; cdr3_aa: CASSGGQTSGNYEQYF
j_call: TRBJ2-3; clone_size: -; d_call: -; v_call: TRBV27; cdr3_nt: TGTGCCAGTTTTAGGTTGGGGACAGATACGCAGTATTTT; cdr3_aa: CASFRLGTDTQYF
j_call: TRBJ2-2; clone_size: -; d_call: TRBD1; v_call: TRBV28; cdr3_nt: TGTGCCAGCAGGACCGGACAGGGTAGCACCGGGGAGCTGTTTTTT; cdr3_aa: CASRTGQGSTGELFF
j_call: TRBJ2-3; clone_size: -; d_call: -; v_call: TRBV30; cdr3_nt: TGTGCCTGGATAGGAGGGGTGGTCACAGATACGCAGTATTTT; cdr3_aa: CAWIGGVVTDTQYF
j_call: TRBJ2-7; clone_size: -; d_call: -; v_call: TRBV10-1; cdr3_nt: TGCGCCAGCAGAGTAGAGCTAAGTCAGCGGCAGGGAGCCTACGAGCAGTACTTC; cdr3_aa: CASRVELSQRQGAYEQYF
j_call: TRBJ1-2; clone_size: once; d_call: TRBD1; v_call: TRBV18; cdr3_nt: TGTGCCAGCTCACCAAAACGGGACAGCCCTTATGGCTACACCTTC; cdr3_aa: CASSPKRDSPYGYTF
j_call: TRBJ2-3; clone_size: -; d_call: -; v_call: TRBV25-1; cdr3_nt: TGTGCCAGCAGTGTTCGGGACAGCACAGATACGCAGTATTTT; cdr3_aa: CASSVRDSTDTQYF
j_call: TRBJ2-1; clone_size: -; d_call: TRBD2; v_call: TRBV5-4; cdr3_nt: TGTGCCAGCACCAACCCTCGTCTAGCGGGAGTCAATGAGCAGTTCTTC; cdr3_aa: CASTNPRLAGVNEQFF
j_call: TRBJ2-2; clone_size: -; d_call: -; v_call: TRBV7-3; cdr3_nt: TGTGCCAGCAGCTTACGTTCCATGTTAGGGTTTGGCGGGGAGCTGTTTTTT; cdr3_aa: CASSLRSMLGFGGELFF
j_call: TRBJ1-4; clone_size: -; d_call: -; v_call: TRBV9; cdr3_nt: TGTGCCAGCAGCCCCCGACCCAGGACAGCGGGCGAAAAACTGTTTTTT; cdr3_aa: CASSPRPRTAGEKLFF
j_call: TRBJ1-2; clone_size: once; d_call: TRBD1; v_call: TRBV5-1; cdr3_nt: TGCGCCAGCAGCTTAGGACAGGGGGCGAACTATGGCTACACCTTC; cdr3_aa: CASSLGQGANYGYTF
j_call: TRBJ2-7; clone_size: -; d_call: TRBD1; v_call: TRBV9; cdr3_nt: TGTGCCAGCAGCGTAGCTTCAGACAGGGTCCACGAGCAGTACTTC; cdr3_aa: CASSVASDRVHEQYF
j_call: TRBJ2-3; clone_size: -; d_call: -; v_call: TRBV18; cdr3_nt: TGTGCCAGCTCACCCCCGACAGATACGCAGTATTTT; cdr3_aa: CASSPPTDTQYF
j_call: TRBJ2-2; clone_size: -; d_call: TRBD1; v_call: TRBV5-1; cdr3_nt: TGCGCCAGCAGCCGACAGGGGAACACCGGGGAGCTGTTTTTT; cdr3_aa: CASSRQGNTGELFF
j_call: TRBJ2-6; clone_size: -; d_call: -; v_call: TRBV28; cdr3_nt: TGTGCCAGCAGTTTCCTTGGGGACACAGGGGCCAACGTCCTGACTTTC; cdr3_aa: CASSFLGDTGANVLTF
j_call: TRBJ1-2; clone_size: few; d_call: -; v_call: TRBV7-2; cdr3_nt: TGTGCCAGCAGCTTAGGAGGGCCCGGCTACACCTTC; cdr3_aa: CASSLGGPGYTF
j_call: TRBJ1-4; clone_size: -; d_call: -; v_call: TRBV15; cdr3_nt: TGTGCCACCAGCAGCGTAGCGGGCCTGGGTTATGAAAAACTGTTTTTT; cdr3_aa: CATSSVAGLGYEKLFF
j_call: TRBJ2-3; clone_size: -; d_call: -; v_call: TRBV19; cdr3_nt: TGTGCCAGTAGTAGAACAGAGACCAGATATACGCAGTATTTT; cdr3_aa: CASSRTETRYTQYF
j_call: TRBJ1-5; clone_size: -; d_call: -; v_call: TRBV28; cdr3_nt: TGTGCCAGCAGTTTTGTGTCCGGGCTGAATCAGCCCCAGCATTTT; cdr3_aa: CASSFVSGLNQPQHF
j_call: TRBJ2-2; clone_size: -; d_call: TRBD2; v_call: TRBV2; cdr3_nt: TGTGCCAGCAGTTCCCTTAGCGGGAGGAACACCGGGGAGCTGTTTTTT; cdr3_aa: CASSSLSGRNTGELFF
j_call: TRBJ1-5; clone_size: -; d_call: -; v_call: TRBV14; cdr3_nt: TGTGCCAGCAGCGGGGGACTGGATCAGCCCCAGCATTTT; cdr3_aa: CASSGGLDQPQHF
j_call: TRBJ2-5; clone_size: -; d_call: -; v_call: TRBV6-5; cdr3_nt: TGTGCCAGCAGATCAGGGGTTCCAGAGACCCAGTACTTC; cdr3_aa: CASRSGVPETQYF
j_call: TRBJ2-1; clone_size: -; d_call: -; v_call: TRBV20-1; cdr3_nt: TGCAGTGCTAAAAGATACAATGAGCAGTTCTTC; cdr3_aa: CSAKRYNEQFF
j_call: TRBJ2-1; clone_size: once; d_call: -; v_call: TRBV28; cdr3_nt: TGTGCCAGCGTTAGTTTTCCGCGCCCTGAGCAGTTCTTC; cdr3_aa: CASVSFPRPEQFF
j_call: TRBJ2-2; clone_size: -; d_call: -; v_call: TRBV28; cdr3_nt: TGTGCCAGCAGTTTGCAGACAGGAAACACCGGGGAGCTGTTTTTT; cdr3_aa: CASSLQTGNTGELFF
j_call: TRBJ2-7; clone_size: once; d_call: TRBD2; v_call: TRBV7-8; cdr3_nt: TGTGCCAGCAGCTCCCCCGGGGGGACCTCCTACGAGCAGTACTTC; cdr3_aa: CASSSPGGTSYEQYF